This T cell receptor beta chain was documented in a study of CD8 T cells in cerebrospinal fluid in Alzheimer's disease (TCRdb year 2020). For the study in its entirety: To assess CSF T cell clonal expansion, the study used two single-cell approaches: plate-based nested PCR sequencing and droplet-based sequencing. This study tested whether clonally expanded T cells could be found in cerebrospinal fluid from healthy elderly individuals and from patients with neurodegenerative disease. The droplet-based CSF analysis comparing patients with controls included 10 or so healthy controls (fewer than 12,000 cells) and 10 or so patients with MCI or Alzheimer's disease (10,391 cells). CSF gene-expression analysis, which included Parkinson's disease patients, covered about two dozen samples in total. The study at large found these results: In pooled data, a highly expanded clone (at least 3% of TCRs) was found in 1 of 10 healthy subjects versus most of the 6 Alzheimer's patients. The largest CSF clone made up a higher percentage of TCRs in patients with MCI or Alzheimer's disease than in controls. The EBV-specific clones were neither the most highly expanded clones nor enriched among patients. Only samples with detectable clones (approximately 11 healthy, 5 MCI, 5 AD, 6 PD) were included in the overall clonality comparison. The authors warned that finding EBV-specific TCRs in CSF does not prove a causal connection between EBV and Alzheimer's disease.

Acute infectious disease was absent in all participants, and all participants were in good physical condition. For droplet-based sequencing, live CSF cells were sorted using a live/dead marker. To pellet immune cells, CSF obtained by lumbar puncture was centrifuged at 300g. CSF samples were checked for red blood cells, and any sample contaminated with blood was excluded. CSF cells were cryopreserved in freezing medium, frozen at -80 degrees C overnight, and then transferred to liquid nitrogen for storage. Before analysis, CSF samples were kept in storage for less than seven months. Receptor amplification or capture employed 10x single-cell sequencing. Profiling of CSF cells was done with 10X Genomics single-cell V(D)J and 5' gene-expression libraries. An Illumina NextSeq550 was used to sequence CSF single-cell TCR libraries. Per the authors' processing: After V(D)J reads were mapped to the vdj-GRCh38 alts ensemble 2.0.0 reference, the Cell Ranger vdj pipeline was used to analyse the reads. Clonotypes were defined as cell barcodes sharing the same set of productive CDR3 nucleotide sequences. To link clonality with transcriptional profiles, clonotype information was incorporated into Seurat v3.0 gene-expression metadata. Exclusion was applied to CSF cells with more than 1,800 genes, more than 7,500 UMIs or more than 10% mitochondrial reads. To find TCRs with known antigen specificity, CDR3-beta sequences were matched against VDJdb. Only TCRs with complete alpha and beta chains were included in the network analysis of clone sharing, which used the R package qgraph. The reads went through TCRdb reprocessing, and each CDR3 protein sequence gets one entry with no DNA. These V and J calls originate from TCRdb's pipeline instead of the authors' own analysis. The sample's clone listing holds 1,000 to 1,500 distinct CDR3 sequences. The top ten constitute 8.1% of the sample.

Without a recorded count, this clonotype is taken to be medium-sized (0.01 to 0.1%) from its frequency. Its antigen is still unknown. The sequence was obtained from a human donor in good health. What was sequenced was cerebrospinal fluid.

Here the CDR3 is given as CSAEGGANQPQHF. The chain employs TRBV20-1 and TRBJ1-5; TCRdb's D call, TRBD1, is unchecked because there is no DNA. As encoded in the germline V gene (reference sequence), CDR1 is DFQATT while CDR2 is SNEGSKA. From its cysteine to its phenylalanine, the CDR3 spans 13 amino acids. No coding sequence is recorded.